Given below is one TCR beta chain in context. The antigen is not known. Through a sample-barcoded 5' primer and a J-beta primer mix, a second PCR was run for about 6 to 11 cycles. Unique molecular identifiers of 12 random nucleotides labeled each cDNA. TCRdb reprocessed the 5' RACE reads via MiXCR and lists one record per CDR3 protein. The data show hundreds of thousands of distinct CDR3 sequences, about 53% seen once. This record comes from a study of blood T cells in healthy people across ages. Study outcomes and limitations: Researchers report that TCR beta diversity correlated strongly with naive T cell percentage.

In germline, CDR1 is MNHEY, CDR2 SVGAGI. V shed 4 bases and J 5 bases; nucleotides not matched to a gene: 8. CDR3 length equals 15 residues. The sample providers were healthy Caucasian people from Russia, aged about 6 to 95. Sequencing was done on a sample of blood. This chain joins TRBV6-5 and TRBJ2-1, with 7 bases fitting TRBD2. This clonotype was sampled from a man aged 55 to 70 in good health. This CDR3 is CASSSLGGRNNEQFF. CDR3 sequence (DNA): TGTGCCAGCAGTTCCCTGGGAGGGAGAAACAATGAGCAGTTCTTC.